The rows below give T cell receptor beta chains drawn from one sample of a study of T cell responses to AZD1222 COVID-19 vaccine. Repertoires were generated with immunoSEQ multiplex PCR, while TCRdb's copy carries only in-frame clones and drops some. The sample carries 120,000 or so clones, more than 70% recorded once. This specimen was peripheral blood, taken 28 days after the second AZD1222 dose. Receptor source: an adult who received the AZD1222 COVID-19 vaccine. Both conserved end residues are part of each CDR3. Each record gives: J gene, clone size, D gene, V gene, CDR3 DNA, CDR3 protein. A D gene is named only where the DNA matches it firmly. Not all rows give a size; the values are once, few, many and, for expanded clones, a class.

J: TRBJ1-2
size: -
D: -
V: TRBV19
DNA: TGTGCCAGTAGTATCGCAGGGGATTGGCGCGGCTACACCTTC
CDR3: CASSIAGDWRGYTF

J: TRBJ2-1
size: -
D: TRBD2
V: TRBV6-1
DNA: TGTGCCAGCAGTGAATTGGGGGGGGCCTACAATGAGCAGTTCTTC
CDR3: CASSELGGAYNEQFF

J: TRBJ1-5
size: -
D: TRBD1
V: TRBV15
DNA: TGTTCGGGGACAGGGGGCTCTCAGCCCCAGCATTTT
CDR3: CSGTGGSQPQHF

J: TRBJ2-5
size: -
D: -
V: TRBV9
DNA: TGTGCCAGCAGCGTAGCGGGGGCAGAGACCCAGTACTTC
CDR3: CASSVAGAETQYF

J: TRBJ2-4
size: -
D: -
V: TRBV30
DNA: TGTGCCTGGAGTGTATTAAAGGGGAACATTCAGTACTTC
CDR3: CAWSVLKGNIQYF

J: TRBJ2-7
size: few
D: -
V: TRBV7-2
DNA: TGTGCCAGCGCCATGGATGCGGGTGGAGGGGCAGGCGAGCAGTACTTC
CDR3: CASAMDAGGGAGEQYF

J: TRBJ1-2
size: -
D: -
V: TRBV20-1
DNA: TGCAGTGCTAGAGATCTTGGGGGCTACACCTTC
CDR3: CSARDLGGYTF

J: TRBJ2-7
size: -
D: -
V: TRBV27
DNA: TGTGCCAGCAGTTTATATTTTAGCGGTGGCTCCTACGAGCAGTACTTC
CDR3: CASSLYFSGGSYEQYF

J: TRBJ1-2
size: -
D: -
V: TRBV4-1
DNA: TGCGCCAGCAGCCAAGGAACGGACTATGGCTACACCTTC
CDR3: CASSQGTDYGYTF

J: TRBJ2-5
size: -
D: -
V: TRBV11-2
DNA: TGTGCCAGCAGCTTAGGGGGAGGAAACCAAGAGACCCAGTACTTC
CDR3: CASSLGGGNQETQYF

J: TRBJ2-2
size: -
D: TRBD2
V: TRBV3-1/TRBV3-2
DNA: TGTGCCAGCAGCCAATTCACTAGCGCGAATTCCGGGGAGCTGTTTTTT
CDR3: CASSQFTSANSGELFF

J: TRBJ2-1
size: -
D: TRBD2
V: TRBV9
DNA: TGTGCCAGCAGCGGACTAGCGGGATTGAGCAATGAGCAGTTCTTC
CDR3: CASSGLAGLSNEQFF

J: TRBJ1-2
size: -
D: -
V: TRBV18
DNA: TGTGCCAGCTCACCACCGAACCTATCCTATGGCTACACCTTC
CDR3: CASSPPNLSYGYTF

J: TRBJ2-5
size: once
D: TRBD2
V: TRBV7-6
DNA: TGTGCCAGCACCCCGGGGGGGGAAAACCAAGAGACCCAGTACTTC
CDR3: CASTPGGENQETQYF

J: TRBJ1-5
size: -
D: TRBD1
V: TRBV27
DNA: TGTGCCAGCAGTTTATCGGAGACAGGGGGCAATCAGCCCCAGCATTTT
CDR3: CASSLSETGGNQPQHF